The TCR beta chain described here comes from a study of blood T cell repertoires in COVID-19. Study summary: Some COVID-19 samples were acute and others convalescent; all came from the United States, Italy and Spain. The analysed material was cDNA or gDNA that came from T cells, B-cell-depleted T cells, or PBMCs.

Seattle's enrolled individuals joined amid active infection and were then monitored longitudinally. In the authors' workflow: Using reference gene primer amplification, nucleated cell counts were estimated. Produced via immunoSEQ multiplex PCR; TCRdb's table is partial and in-frame only. The V and J calls and the clone size are those of that table, but D and trimming were determined from the DNA. This sample has hundreds of thousands of clones, with 80% to 90% found just once. V gave up 5 bases and J gave up 7 bases; unmatched junction bases: 13. The germline V gene has CDR1 KGHDR and CDR2 SFDVKD. This CDR3 is 17 amino acids long.

Material: peripheral blood. This chain joins TRBV24-1 and TRBJ1-6; 7 bases line up with TRBD1. This TCR came from a woman aged 25-40 years with COVID-19, enrolled during active disease. As DNA, the CDR3 is TGTGCCACCAGTGTATTTGAAACGGGACAGAGCAATTCACCCCTCCACTTT. Translated, it gives CATSVFETGQSNSPLHF.